The clone carrying this T cell receptor (beta chain) was seen a single time. Both 60 Vbeta primers and 13 Jbeta primers went into the PCR. This table comes from immunoSEQ multiplex PCR, and its TCRdb copy is limited to in-frame clones, with some not included. In the table there are about 200,000 clones, about nine tenths of which are singletons. The entry originates in a study of cytomegalovirus exposure and HLA in healthy donors. Sequencing was carried out using PBMCs. The sequence was obtained from a boy aged 2-15 years in good health and CMV-seronegative.

The CDR3 loop is CASSLGGGGAYEQYF. CDR3 DNA: TGTGCCAGCTCCCTCGGCGGGGGGGGAGCCTACGAGCAGTACTTC. The rearrangement uses TRBV18 and TRBJ2-7; 9 bases map to TRBD2. The CDR3 has 15 residues. Germline assignment: CDR1 KGHSH and CDR2 LQKENI. V was pared by 6 bases and J by 2 bases, with 8 bases of the junction left unmatched.